These 21 T cell receptor beta chains were sequenced from one sample in a study of OX40 agonist ivuxolimab in advanced cancers. This table comes from immunoSEQ multiplex PCR, and its TCRdb copy is limited to in-frame clones, with some not included. Here the sample spans about 77,000 clones, 85% to 95% being singletons. Specimen: CD4+ or CD8+ T cells sorted from blood, collected in a trial of the OX40 agonist ivuxolimab. Every receptor here comes from an adult with an advanced solid tumor such as melanoma, head and neck, liver or kidney cancer.

The chain links TRBV7-3 to TRBJ2-7; 12 bases agree with TRBD2. Germline V gives CDR1 SGHTA, CDR2 FQGTGA. V dropped 5 bases and J dropped 6; count of bases not matched to a gene: 11. The length of the CDR3 is 16 residues. The CDR3 reads CASSPGTSGSRGEQYF. CDR3 bases: TGTGCCAGCAGCCCCGGGACTAGCGGGTCCCGTGGCGAGCAGTACTTC. Full variable domain (missing parts from reference TRBV7-3 and TRBJ2-7): GAGVSQTPSNKVTEKGKYVELRCDPISGHTALYWYRQSLGQGPEFLIYFQGTGAADDSGLPNDRFFAVRPEGSVSTLKIQRTERGDSAVYLCASSPGTSGSRGEQYFGPGTRLTVT.

This clone was seen a handful of times. The genes are TRBV30 and TRBJ1-1; D not certain. The V end lost 0 bases, the J end lost 1 base, and 12 bases lay between the germline ends. Germline lookup yields CDR1 GTSNPN and CDR2 SVGIG (reference sequence). The CDR3 has 15 residues. CDR3 in DNA: TGTGCCTGGAGTGTACAATCCTGGCAGAACACTGAAGCTTTCTTT. This sequence encodes CAWSVQSWQNTEAFF.

The CDR3 reads CASSEAHLDQETQYF. The CDR3 coding sequence is TGTGCCAGCAGTGAAGCCCACTTGGACCAAGAGACCCAGTACTTC. This rearrangement joins TRBV2 to TRBJ2-5, with D hard to call. The CDR3 is 15 residues long. Between the trimmed V and J ends, which lost 0 bases and 0 bases, there was a span of 8 bases. The germline V gene has CDR1 SNHLY and CDR2 FYNNEI.

This sequence joins TRBV11-2 and TRBJ2-4; TRBD2 aligns across 9 bases. Per germline, CDR1 SGHAT and CDR2 FQNNGV. The CDR3 has 16 amino acids. V lost 5 bases, J lost 0 bases, and 5 bases stayed unmatched. Here the CDR3 reads CASSPGLARAKNIQYF. The DNA for the CDR3 is TGTGCCAGCAGCCCGGGACTAGCACGAGCCAAAAACATTCAGTACTTC.

CDR3 amino acids: CASSLAYPNSGANVLTF. The CDR3 DNA follows: TGTGCCAGCAGCTTAGCATACCCTAATTCTGGGGCCAACGTCCTGACTTTC. V gene TRBV7-3 combines with J gene TRBJ2-6; D is uncertain. CDR1 is SGHTA, CDR2 FQGTGA, per germline. Trimming shortened V by 2 bases and J by 1 base, and 12 bases separated the two germline ends. This CDR3 region has 17 residues.

This clone has just one count. The gene calls are TRBV5-1 and TRBJ1-3; D ambiguous. Germline values: CDR1 SGHRS, CDR2 YFSETQ. This CDR3 is built from 15 residues. Trimming shortened V by 0 bases and J by 4 bases, and 11 bases separated the two germline ends. The CDR3 loop reads CASSLGGPRGNTIYF. CDR3 sequence (DNA): TGCGCCAGCAGCTTGGGAGGGCCTCGGGGAAACACCATATATTTT. The variable domain in full, with the rest retrieved from reference TRBV5-1 and TRBJ1-3, is KAGVTQTPRYLIKTRGQQVTLSCSPISGHRSVSWYQQTPGQGLQFLFEYFSETQRNKGNFPGRFSGRQFSNSRSEMNVSTLELGDSALYLCASSLGGPRGNTIYFGEGSWLTVV.

The chain couples TRBV6-6 to TRBJ1-4; 7 bases fit TRBD1. Germline CDR1 MNHNY, CDR2 SVGAGI (reference sequence). The length of the CDR3 is 15 residues. With 7 bases clipped from V and 4 bases from J, the junction kept 9 bases outside the gene matches. DNA of the CDR3: TGTGCCAGCACCGTAAGGACAGGCAATAATGAAAAACTGTTTTTT. This encodes CASTVRTGNNEKLFF.

The rearrangement uses TRBV7-8 and TRBJ1-5, with D possibly TRBD1 on 6 matching bases. Trimming cost V 4 bases and J 1 base, with 14 bases left between them. Germline V gene data show CDR1 as SGHVS and CDR2 as FQNEAQ. CDR3 length: 16 residues. The CDR3 reads CASSSQGPLSNQPQHF. In DNA form, the CDR3 reads TGTGCCAGCAGCTCTCAGGGGCCCCTAAGCAATCAGCCCCAGCATTTT.

The V gene is TRBV5-1, the J gene TRBJ2-7; D may be TRBD1 (6 bases). Germline CDR1 SGHRS, CDR2 YFSETQ. There are 15 residues in the CDR3. Between the trimmed V and J ends, which lost 4 bases and 3 bases, there was a span of 17 bases. This CDR3 is CASSPQGGEFYEQYF. DNA for the CDR3: TGCGCCAGCAGCCCCCAAGGGGGAGAATTCTACGAGCAGTACTTC.

V and J are TRBV11-3 and TRBJ2-5; maybe TRBD2 (7 bases). The germline V gene has CDR1 SGHNT and CDR2 YENEEA. The CDR3 has 15 residues. V lost 5 bases and J 2 bases, leaving 15 bases between the germline ends. The CDR3 DNA is TGTGCCAGCAGCCCGAGGGGGGGGAGGCAAGAGACCCAGTACTTC. Protein: CASSPRGGRQETQYF.

The V call is TRBV28, the J call TRBJ1-4; 7 bases match TRBD1. The CDR3 is made up of 16 amino acids. Germline V lookup: CDR1 MDHEN, CDR2 SYDVKM. V shed 2 bases, J shed 2 bases, and the junction held 5 bases outside the gene matches. As DNA, the CDR3 is TGTGCCAGCAGTTTAGAGGGGGCGGTGACTAATGAAAAACTGTTTTTT. Protein sequence: CASSLEGAVTNEKLFF.

This chain joins TRBV5-6 and TRBJ2-7; D perhaps matches TRBD2 (5 bases). CDR1 and CDR2 (germline): SGHDT, YYEEEE. This CDR3 has 17 residues. V lost 2 bases to trimming and J lost 2 bases, with 20 bases between them. The DNA of the CDR3 is TGTGCCAGCAGCTTTTCTTATTGGCCGGAGGAAGCCTACGAGCAGTACTTC. Its translation: CASSFSYWPEEAYEQYF.

The chain carries TRBV14 and TRBJ2-6; D uncertain. Germline V gene data show CDR1 as SGHDN and CDR2 as FVKESK. V lost 10 bases and J 0 bases, leaving 7 bases between the germline ends. This CDR3 spans 13 amino acids. CDR3 sequence: CATRNSGANVLTF. The DNA of the CDR3 is TGTGCCACTCGAAACTCTGGGGCCAACGTCCTGACTTTC. Supplemented by reference TRBV14 and TRBJ2-6, the full variable domain reads EAGVTQFPSHSVIEKGQTVTLRCDPISGHDNLYWYRRVMGKEIKFLLHFVKESKQDESGMPNNRFLAERTGGTYSTLKVQPAELEDSGVYFCATRNSGANVLTFGAGSRLTVL.

This chain joins TRBV5-4 and TRBJ2-3, with D possibly called TRBD1 or TRBD2 (6 bases each). The CDR3 is made up of 16 amino acids. Trimming took off 0 bases at V and 3 bases at J, with 14 bases between the two ends. CDR1 SGHNT and CDR2 YYREEE come from the germline V gene (reference sequence). In nucleotides, the CDR3 is TGTGCCAGCAGCTTGGACGGGGGCGGAGGAACAGATACGCAGTATTTT. Amino acid sequence: CASSLDGGGGTDTQYF.

V usage is TRBV29-1 and J usage is TRBJ2-7, with TRBD1 matching over 7 bases. The V segment lost 4 bases and the J segment 7 bases; nucleotides outside the gene matches: 10. CDR1 and CDR2 from the germline V gene are SQVTM and ANQGSEA. The CDR3 length is 13 residues. CDR3 loop: CSVVAQRGREQYF. Here the CDR3 DNA reads TGCAGCGTTGTGGCGCAAAGGGGGCGGGAGCAGTACTTC.

This chain joins TRBV28 and TRBJ2-5; TRBD2 aligns across 14 bases. Germline CDR1 MDHEN, CDR2 SYDVKM. Losses at the gene ends were 4 bases for V and 9 bases for J; bases not matched to a gene: 7. The CDR3 is made up of 15 amino acids. The CDR3, as DNA: TGTGCCAGCAGTTGGACTAGCGGGAGGACGGGGGCCCAGTACTTC. Translated: CASSWTSGRTGAQYF.

The gene calls are TRBV7-3 and TRBJ2-5; D is possibly TRBD1 (5 bases). CDR1 and CDR2 from the germline V gene are SGHTA and FQGTGA. The CDR3 has 13 residues. V was cut by 4 bases and J by 4 bases, with 10 bases left in between. For the CDR3, the DNA is TGTGCCAGCAGCTCACAGGTTGGAGAGACCCAGTACTTC. Translating it yields CASSSQVGETQYF.

A single count supports this clone. The genes are TRBV4-1 and TRBJ1-2; the match to TRBD1 covers 9 bases. CDR3 length equals 15 residues. Trimming took 5 bases from V and 7 from J; bases not matched to a gene: 11. Germline CDR1 and CDR2: MGHRA and YSYEKL. Written as DNA, the CDR3 is TGCGCCAGCAGCACACAAACAGGGGGCTTTTTTGGCTACACCTTC. Residues: CASSTQTGGFFGYTF.

This chain links TRBV7-2 with TRBJ2-3; D may correspond to TRBD1 or TRBD2 (5 bases each). CDR3 size: 15 residues. CDR1 and CDR2 (germline): SGHTA, FQGNSA. Trimming cost V 7 bases and J 1 base, with 15 bases left between them. The CDR3 loop reads CASTPARGRTDTQYF. CDR3 nucleotide sequence: TGTGCCAGCACCCCCGCACGGGGACGCACAGATACGCAGTATTTT. Full variable domain (outside the CDR3, taken from reference TRBV7-2 and TRBJ2-3): GAGVSQSPSNKVTEKGKDVELRCDPISGHTALYWYRQSLGQGLEFLIYFQGNSAPDKSGLPSDRFSAERTGGSVSTLTIQRTQQEDSAVYLCASTPARGRTDTQYFGPGTRLTVL.

The chain joins TRBV7-6 to TRBJ2-5, with D maybe TRBD2 (5 bases). Germline CDR1 is SGHVS and CDR2 is FNYEAQ. The CDR3 runs 12 residues. V lost 7 bases, J lost 4 bases, and 10 bases lay in between. The CDR3 DNA reads TGTGCCAGCACTCCGGCGGGAGAGACCCAGTACTTC. It codes for CASTPAGETQYF. The entire variable domain, with the rest obtained from reference TRBV7-6 and TRBJ2-5, is as follows: GAGVSQSPRYKVTKRGQDVALRCDPISGHVSLYWYRQALGQGPEFLTYFNYEAQQDKSGLPNDRFSAERPEGSISTLTIQRTEQRDSAMYRCASTPAGETQYFGPGTRLLVL.

This sequence joins TRBV30 and TRBJ1-2; perhaps TRBD1 as D (5 bases). The V end lost 4 bases, the J end lost 0 bases, and 12 bases lay between the germline ends. CDR1 and CDR2 (germline): GTSNPN, SVGIG (reference sequence). This CDR3 has 14 amino acids. CDR3 nucleotide sequence: TGTGCCTGGAATATAGGGGTAGCTAACTATGGCTACACCTTC. This sequence encodes CAWNIGVANYGYTF.